The present T cell receptor (beta chain) was sequenced within a study of cytomegalovirus exposure and HLA in healthy donors. Study results and limitations: Researchers had no immune exposure information except CMV serostatus available.

The PCR ran on 60 Vbeta and 13 Jbeta primers. Method: immunoSEQ multiplex PCR; TCRdb's copy keeps in-frame clones and lacks some. The sample lists 73,000 or so clones, under 85% occurring once. Worth noting for this clone: The antigen is not known.

This CDR3 is 11 amino acids long. Germline-derived CDR1 and CDR2 are SNHLY and FYNNEI. V shed 6 bases and J 7 bases; nucleotides not matched to a gene: 2. The sample taken for sequencing was PBMCs. This clonotype was obtained from a woman aged 40 to 50 in good health and CMV-seropositive. The chain joins TRBV2 to TRBJ1-1; TRBD1 aligns across 7 bases. The CDR3 coding sequence is TGTGCCAGCAGGGGGGACAGTGAAGCTTTCTTT. Translating it yields CASRGDSEAFF.